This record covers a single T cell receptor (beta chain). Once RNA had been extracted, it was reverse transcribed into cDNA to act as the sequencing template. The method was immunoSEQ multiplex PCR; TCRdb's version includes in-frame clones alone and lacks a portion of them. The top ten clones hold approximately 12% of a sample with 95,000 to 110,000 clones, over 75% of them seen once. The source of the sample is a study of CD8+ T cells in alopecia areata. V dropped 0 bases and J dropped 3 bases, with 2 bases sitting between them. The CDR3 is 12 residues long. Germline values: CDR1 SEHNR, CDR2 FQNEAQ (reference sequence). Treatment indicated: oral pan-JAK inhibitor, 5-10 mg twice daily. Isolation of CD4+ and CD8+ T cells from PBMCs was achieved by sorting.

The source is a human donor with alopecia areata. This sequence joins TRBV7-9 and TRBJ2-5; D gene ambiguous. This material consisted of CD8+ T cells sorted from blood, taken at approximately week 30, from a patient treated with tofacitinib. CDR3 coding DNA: TGTGCCAGCAGCTTAGCGGAAGAGACCCAGTACTTC. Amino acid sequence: CASSLAEETQYF.